This T cell receptor (beta chain) was captured by sequencing in a study of OX40 agonist ivuxolimab in advanced cancers. Findings and limits, study-wide: Average numbers of expanded clones were greater in CD8+ T cells than in CD4+.

Profiling relied on immunoSEQ multiplex PCR, and the TCRdb table lists in-frame clones only, not all of them. The sample lists some 77,000 clones; around 87% were seen once. A remark on this clone: Antigen: not known.

Here the sequenced sample was CD4+ or CD8+ T cells sorted from blood, taken in a trial of the OX40 agonist ivuxolimab. The TCR comes from an adult with an advanced solid tumor such as melanoma, head and neck, liver or kidney cancer.

The CDR3 DNA sequence: TGCAGCGTTGGGACAGTGGGCGACTACGAGCAGTACTTC. Translated, it gives CSVGTVGDYEQYF. The V call is TRBV29-1, the J call TRBJ2-7; D perhaps matches TRBD1 (6 bases). CDR1 and CDR2 from the germline V gene are SQVTM and ANQGSEA. The germline V and J ends were trimmed by 4 bases and 3 bases, with 13 bases remaining between them. This CDR3 region has 13 residues.